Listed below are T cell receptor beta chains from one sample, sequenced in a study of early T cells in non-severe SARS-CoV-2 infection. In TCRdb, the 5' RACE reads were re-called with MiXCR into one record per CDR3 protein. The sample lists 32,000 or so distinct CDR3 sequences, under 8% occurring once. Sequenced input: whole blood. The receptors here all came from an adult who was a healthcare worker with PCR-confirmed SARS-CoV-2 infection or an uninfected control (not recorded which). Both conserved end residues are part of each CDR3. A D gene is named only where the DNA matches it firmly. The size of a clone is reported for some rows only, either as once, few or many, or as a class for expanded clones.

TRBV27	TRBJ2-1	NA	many	CASSFLVSTERVSSYNEQFF	TGTGCCAGCAGTTTTCTCGTCTCGACGGAGCGGGTGAGCTCCTACAATGAGCAGTTCTTC
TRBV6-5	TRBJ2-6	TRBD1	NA	CASSKTGAGANVLTF	TGTGCCAGCAGTAAAACAGGGGCTGGGGCCAACGTCCTGACTTTC
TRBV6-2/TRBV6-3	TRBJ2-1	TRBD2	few	CASSPNSGSLINEQFF	TGTGCCAGCAGTCCGAATAGCGGGAGTCTGATCAATGAGCAGTTCTTC
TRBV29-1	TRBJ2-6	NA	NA	CSAGDIGANVLTF	TGCAGCGCCGGGGACATTGGGGCCAACGTCCTGACTTTC
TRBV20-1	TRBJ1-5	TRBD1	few	CSAGQGLYQPQHF	TGCAGTGCTGGACAGGGTTTATATCAGCCCCAGCATTTT
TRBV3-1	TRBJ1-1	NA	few	CASSQPGTNTEAFF	TGTGCCAGCAGCCAACCGGGGACGAACACTGAAGCTTTCTTT
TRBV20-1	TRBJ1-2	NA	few	CSALDKASYGYTF	NA
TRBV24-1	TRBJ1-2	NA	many	CATSDFHANYGYTF	TGTGCCACCAGTGATTTTCACGCTAACTATGGCTACACCTTC
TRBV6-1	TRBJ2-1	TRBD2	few	CASRPTPGLARNEQFF	TGTGCCAGCAGACCTACTCCGGGACTAGCGAGAAATGAGCAGTTCTTC
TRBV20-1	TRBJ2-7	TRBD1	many	CSARSAGTGDYEQYF	TGCAGTGCTAGGTCTGCCGGGACAGGGGACTACGAGCAGTACTTC
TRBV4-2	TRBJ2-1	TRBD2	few	CASSQEGLADGGPYNEQFF	TGTGCCAGCAGCCAAGAGGGACTAGCGGACGGAGGACCCTACAATGAGCAGTTCTTC
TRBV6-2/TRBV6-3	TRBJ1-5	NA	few	CASRQTTGNQPQHF	TGTGCCAGCCGGCAGACTACCGGCAATCAGCCCCAGCATTTT
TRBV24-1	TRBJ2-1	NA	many	CATSDWSSNEQFF	TGTGCCACCAGTGATTGGTCCAGCAATGAGCAGTTCTTC
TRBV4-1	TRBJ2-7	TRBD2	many	CASSRKILTSGSSYEQYF	TGCGCCAGCAGCCGCAAAATCTTAACTAGCGGAAGCTCCTACGAGCAGTACTTC
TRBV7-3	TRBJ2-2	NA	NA	CASSRGTNTGELFF	TGTGCCAGCAGCCGGGGCACGAACACCGGGGAGCTGTTTTTT
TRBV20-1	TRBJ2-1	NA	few	CSATPRRASYNEQFF	TGCAGTGCTACTCCTCGGAGGGCCTCCTACAATGAGCAGTTCTTC
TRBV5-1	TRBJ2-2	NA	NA	CASSLDPSPGELFF	TGCGCCAGCAGCTTGGATCCTAGCCCCGGGGAGCTGTTTTTT
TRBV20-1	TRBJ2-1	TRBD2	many	CSASTSSGRIYNEQFF	TGCAGTGCTAGTACGTCTAGCGGGAGGATCTACAATGAGCAGTTCTTC
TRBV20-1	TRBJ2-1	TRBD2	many	CSAKLAGVRNEQFF	TGCAGTGCCAAACTAGCGGGAGTGAGAAATGAGCAGTTCTTC
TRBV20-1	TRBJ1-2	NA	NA	CSARGDPNGSYTF	TGCAGTGCTAGAGGCGACCCGAACGGTAGCTACACCTTC
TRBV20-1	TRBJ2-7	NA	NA	CSARPRTAYEQYF	TGCAGTGCTAGACCCCGGACAGCATACGAGCAGTACTTC
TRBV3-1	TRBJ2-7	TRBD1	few	CASSHRDRGEQYF	TGTGCCAGCAGCCACCGGGACAGGGGAGAGCAGTACTTC
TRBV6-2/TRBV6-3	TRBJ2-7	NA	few	CASSRRRRQYF	TGTGCCAGCAGTCGTCGACGGCGGCAGTACTTC
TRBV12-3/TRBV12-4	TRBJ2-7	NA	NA	CASSLGNEQYF	TGTGCCAGCAGTTTGGGGAACGAGCAGTACTTC
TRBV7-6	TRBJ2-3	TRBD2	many	CASSRPGLAGDGGTDTQYF	TGTGCCAGCAGTCGACCGGGACTAGCGGGAGACGGTGGCACAGATACGCAGTATTTT
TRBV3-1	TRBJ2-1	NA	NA	CASSQTVARNEQFF	TGTGCCAGCAGCCAAACGGTAGCGCGCAATGAGCAGTTCTTC
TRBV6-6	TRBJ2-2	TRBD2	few	CASRSTSGRAGELFF	TGTGCCAGCAGATCAACTAGCGGGAGGGCCGGGGAGCTGTTTTTT
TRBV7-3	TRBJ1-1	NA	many	CASSLILNTEAFF	TGTGCCAGCAGCCTTATCTTGAACACTGAAGCTTTCTTT
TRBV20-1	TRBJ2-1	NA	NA	CSVSPGGQNEQFF	TGCAGTGTCAGCCCCGGGGGGCAGAATGAGCAGTTCTTC
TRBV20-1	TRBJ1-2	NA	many	CSASIQGNYGYTF	TGCAGTGCTAGTATACAGGGAAACTATGGCTACACCTTC
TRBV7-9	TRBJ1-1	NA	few	CASSLDGLGRTEAFF	TGTGCCAGCAGCTTAGACGGACTTGGCAGGACTGAAGCTTTCTTT
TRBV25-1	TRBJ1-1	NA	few	CASSERGMNTEAFF	TGTGCCAGCAGTGAAAGAGGGATGAACACTGAAGCTTTCTTT
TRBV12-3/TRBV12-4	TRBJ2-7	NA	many	CASRQAQGGLYEQYF	TGTGCCAGCAGGCAGGCCCAGGGTGGGCTCTACGAGCAGTACTTC
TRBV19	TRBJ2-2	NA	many	CASCPRALNTGELFF	TGTGCCAGCTGCCCCCGGGCCCTTAACACCGGGGAGCTGTTTTTT
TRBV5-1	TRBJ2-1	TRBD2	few	CASSGAGVGDEQFF	TGCGCCAGCAGCGGAGCGGGAGTGGGGGATGAGCAGTTCTTC
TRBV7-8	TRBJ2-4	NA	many	CASSLPPRGNIQYF	TGTGCCAGCAGCTTACCCCCCAGAGGGAACATTCAGTACTTC
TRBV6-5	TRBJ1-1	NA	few	CASSYSARGGTEAFF	TGTGCCAGCAGTTACTCCGCCCGCGGCGGCACTGAAGCTTTCTTT
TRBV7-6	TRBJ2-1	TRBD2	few	CASSERERGSSYNEQFF	TGTGCCAGCAGCGAAAGGGAGCGGGGCAGCTCCTACAATGAGCAGTTCTTC
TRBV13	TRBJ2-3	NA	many	CASSFASSAGTQYF	TGTGCCAGCAGCTTCGCGAGTAGCGCGGGTACGCAGTATTTT
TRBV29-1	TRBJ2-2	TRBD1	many	CSSGTGGGELFF	TGCAGCTCGGGAACAGGGGGCGGGGAGCTGTTTTTT
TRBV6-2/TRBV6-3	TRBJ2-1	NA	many	CASSYSPSASYNEQFF	TGTGCCAGCAGTTACTCGCCTAGCGCCTCCTACAATGAGCAGTTCTTC
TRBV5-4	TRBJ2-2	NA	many	CASSFPDGKGGGELFF	TGTGCCAGCAGCTTCCCGGACGGAAAGGGCGGCGGGGAGCTGTTTTTT
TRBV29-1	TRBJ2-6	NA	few	CSVEADPRSGANVLTF	TGCAGCGTTGAAGCTGACCCCCGCTCTGGGGCCAACGTCCTGACTTTC
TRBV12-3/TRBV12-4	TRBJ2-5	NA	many	CASSFGFRGSETQYF	TGTGCCAGCAGTTTTGGGTTTCGGGGGTCAGAGACCCAGTACTTC
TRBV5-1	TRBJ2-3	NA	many	CASSLGIGPTDTQYF	TGCGCCAGCAGCTTGGGAATAGGGCCCACAGATACGCAGTATTTT
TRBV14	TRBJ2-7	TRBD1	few	CASSLGQGSYEQYF	TGTGCCAGCAGCCTGGGACAGGGGAGCTACGAGCAGTACTTC
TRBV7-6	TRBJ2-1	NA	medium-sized	CASSLVPASRTYNEQFF	TGTGCCAGCAGCTTAGTTCCGGCTAGCAGGACCTACAATGAGCAGTTCTTC
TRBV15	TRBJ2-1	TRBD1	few	CATSRTGAYNEQFF	TGTGCCACCAGCAGGACAGGGGCGTACAATGAGCAGTTCTTC
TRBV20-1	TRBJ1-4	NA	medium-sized	CSARGGGRRNEKLFF	TGCAGTGCGCGAGGGGGGGGCAGGAGGAATGAAAAACTGTTTTTT
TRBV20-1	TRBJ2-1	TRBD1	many	CSASPDRVTIEQFF	TGCAGTGCTAGCCCGGACAGGGTTACAATAGAGCAGTTCTTC
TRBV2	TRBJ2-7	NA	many	CASTWDLGYEQYF	TGTGCCAGCACTTGGGACCTAGGATACGAGCAGTACTTC
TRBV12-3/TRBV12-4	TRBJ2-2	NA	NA	CASSLGEAGELFF	TGTGCCAGCAGTCTCGGGGAGGCCGGGGAGCTGTTTTTT
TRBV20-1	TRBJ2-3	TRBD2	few	CSAQMGAGGYSDTQYF	TGCAGTGCTCAGATGGGAGCGGGAGGGTATTCAGATACGCAGTATTTT
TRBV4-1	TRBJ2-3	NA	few	CASSGETFGGSTDTQYF	TGCGCCAGCAGCGGTGAGACATTTGGCGGGAGCACAGATACGCAGTATTTT
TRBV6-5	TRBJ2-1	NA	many	CASRVTESADEQFF	TGTGCCAGCAGAGTTACAGAGTCGGCGGATGAGCAGTTCTTC